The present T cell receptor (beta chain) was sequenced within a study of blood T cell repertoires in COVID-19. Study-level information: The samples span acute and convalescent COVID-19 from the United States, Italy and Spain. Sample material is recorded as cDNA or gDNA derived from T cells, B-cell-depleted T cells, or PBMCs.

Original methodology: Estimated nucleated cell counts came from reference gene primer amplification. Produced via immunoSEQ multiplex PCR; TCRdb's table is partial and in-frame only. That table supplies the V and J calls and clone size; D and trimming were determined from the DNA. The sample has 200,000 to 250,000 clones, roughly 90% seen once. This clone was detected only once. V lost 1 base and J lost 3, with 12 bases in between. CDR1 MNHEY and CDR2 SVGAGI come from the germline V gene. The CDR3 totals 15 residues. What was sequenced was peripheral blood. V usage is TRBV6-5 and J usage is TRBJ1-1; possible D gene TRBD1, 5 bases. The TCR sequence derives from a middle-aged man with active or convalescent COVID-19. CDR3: CASSYFLAGDTEAFF. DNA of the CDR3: TGTGCCAGCAGTTACTTCCTAGCGGGGGACACTGAAGCTTTCTTT.